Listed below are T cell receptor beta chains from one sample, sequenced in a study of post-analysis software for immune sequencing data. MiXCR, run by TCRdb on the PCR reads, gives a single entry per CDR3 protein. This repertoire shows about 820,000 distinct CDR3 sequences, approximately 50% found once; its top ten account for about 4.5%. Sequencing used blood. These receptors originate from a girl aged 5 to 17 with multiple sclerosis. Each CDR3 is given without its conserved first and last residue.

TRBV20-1 SASLTLKGRNEQF
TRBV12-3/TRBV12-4 ASRGTGSGNTIY
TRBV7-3 ASSPGTGDMETQY
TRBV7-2 ASSTETGPNYEQY
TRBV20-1 SARDDMASGRETQY
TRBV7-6 ASSLELAGGPGEQY
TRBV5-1 ASSLGLETGGRSYEQY
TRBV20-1 SARDGISPETQY
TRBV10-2 ASIPDSSGANVLT
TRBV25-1 ASTTVGGRETQY
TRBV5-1 ASSFNIRSGSGRDNEQF
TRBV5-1 ASRLHSGANVLT
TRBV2 ACGTEYGYT
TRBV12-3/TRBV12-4 ASSLQGLGGDTQY
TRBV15 ATSRDFAQGLAGGPREQY
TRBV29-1 SVPPSGGAGDTQY
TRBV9 ASRSAGGPSNEQF
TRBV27 ASTRTGTTGGANGYT
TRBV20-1 SARGPTDTQY
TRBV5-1 ASSSEVNTEAF
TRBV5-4 ASSPLRKREGRETQY
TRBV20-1 SAMFLQGTQY
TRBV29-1 SFSRETQF
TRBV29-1 SVEEWRRGAYEQY
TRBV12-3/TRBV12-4 ASSLQSSYEQY
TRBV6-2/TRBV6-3 ASSYRGQGAGEPQH
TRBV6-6 ASSYSQGGNEQF
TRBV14 ASSQGTGGTQY
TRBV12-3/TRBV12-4 ASSLSGSGSYNEQF
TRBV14 ASRQRTGSEQY
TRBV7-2 ASSLASWRSWANTGELF
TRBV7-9 ASSVLFMQAPRQPQH
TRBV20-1 SATRLLGEKLF
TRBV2 ASSGGQGAPTEAF
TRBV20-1 SARLDGRPETQY
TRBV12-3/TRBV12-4 ASSLWAGTGYT
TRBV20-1 SAEKGLAGWNEQF
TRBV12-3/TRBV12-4 ASSTTAYNEQF
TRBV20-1 SASRPTGPYEQY
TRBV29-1 SVDGPSGANVLT
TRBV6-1 ASSESARGRQY
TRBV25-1 ASSESRGASNEQF
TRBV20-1 SASRQGSFEQY
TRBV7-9 ASSLGAGTKETQY
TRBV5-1 ASSLTRARGSSYEQY
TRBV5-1 ASSLTAGWDGEAF
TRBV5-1 ASSYAGTSGTNYGYT